This T cell receptor (beta chain) was profiled in a study of identical twins (dated by TCRdb to between 2015 and 2016). Background on the whole study: To test whether fetal clonotypes persist, the study used deep sequencing on TCR alpha and beta repertoires from monozygotic twins, unrelated adults of various ages, and cord blood. Replicate twin experiments were performed at different times using different library preparation protocols to rule out contamination.

Including cysteine and phenylalanine, the CDR3 has 15 amino acids. Here the CDR3 DNA is all that survives: 45 bases in frame from base 1. The germline V gene provides CDR1 SGHTA and CDR2 FQGNSA. On this clonotype: Its recognized antigen is unknown. One end of the junction varies from germline; a read error may be responsible.

Every donor was a healthy Caucasian. The twin cohort consisted of three pairs of female monozygotic twins, all aged about 18 to 30 years. Positive isolation kits from Invitrogen were used to isolate the CD4+ and CD8+ T cell populations. Study-level results and caveats: Conclusions relied on cross-sectional statistical analysis, since the same donors could not be followed over many years. Invariant T cells such as MAIT and iNKT could partly confound zero-insertion analyses, although diverse VJ usage argued against such confounding for most clonotypes. Excess twin sharing in beta out-of-frame sequences was weaker because fewer shared sequences lowered the signal-to-noise ratio. Recombination models systematically underestimated out-of-frame TCR alpha sharing in monozygotic twins but agreed with sharing between unrelated individuals. Abundant cord blood beta clonotypes carried fewer insertions; young adult naive repertoires showed a weaker similar trend, while memory repertoires showed none. Compared with coincidental sharing between unrelated individuals, out-of-frame TCR alpha sequences shared between twins showed an excess of sequences with low generation probability.

Library preparation used 5' RACE. Reads for this sample came from an Illumina HiSeq 2000. Template switching introduced a universal primer binding site; the final cDNA contained a unique molecular identifier, enabling accurate counting of TCR cDNA molecules. Specific primers in the conserved constant-segment region were used to synthesize first-strand cDNA for TCR alpha and beta chains. To control for contamination, each cDNA library was double barcoded with a SMART-Mk sample barcode plus Illumina barcodes. TruSeq adapter sequences and Illumina sample barcodes were added in two successive PCR steps. The Illumina HiSeq platform was used with custom primers to sequence TCR alpha and beta cDNA libraries. On the study's bioinformatics: Unique molecular identifiers were extracted from raw reads with MiGEC, and CDR3 positions were determined with MiXCR. For each individual, recombination models were inferred using an EM algorithm with the repgenHMM and IGoR tools. The tcR package in R was used for shared clonotype analysis, with sharing normalized by the product of cloneset sizes. To study raw recombination free of thymic and clonal selection effects, out-of-frame nonproductive sequences were analyzed. TCRdb took the public reads, trimmed them with fastp at Q25, ran MiXCR for clone calling and kept in-frame beta chains. One record per CDR3 amino acid sequence lists the most common genes and DNA. In this record, the V and J calls reflect TCRdb's handling and not the investigators' own analysis. A total of around 290,000 distinct CDR3 sequences appear in this sample, 7.5% to 9.5% of them only once. In total, the top ten clones hold roughly 7% of the sample.

The same data also contributed to another study, on yellow fever vaccine responses in identical twins. Looking at the second paper: The T cell response to vaccination in identical twins was reported by the authors to appear partly convergent and partly personalized. Focusing on identical twins, the study followed the T cell clones that responded to the vaccine, and did so with precision.

This receptor was taken from a woman under 30 in good health. The specimen was CD8+ T cells sorted from blood. This chain is built from TRBV7-2 and TRBJ2-5; TRBD2 is a weak D gene call, 6 bases matching. CDR3 region: CASSFYRGLSEIQYF. The DNA sequence reads TGTGCCAGCAGCTTTTATCGGGGGTTATCGGAGATCCAGTACTTC.